Presented here are 13 T cell receptor beta chains from one specimen sequenced in a study of T-cell reconstitution after alpha-beta-depleted transplantation in children. This sample's TCRbeta library carried unique molecular identifier barcodes. TCRdb re-called the PCR reads with MiXCR, one entry per CDR3 protein. The sample includes about 980,000 distinct CDR3 sequences, less than 30% of them seen just once. Specimen: PBMCs, mostly from graft donor cells, collected 360 days after TCRalphabeta/CD19-depleted stem cell transplant. Receptor source: a boy under two years old who had a stem cell transplant for SCID, so the T cells may come from the graft donor.

The CDR3 protein is CASSPSGTAGDTQYF. For the CDR3, the DNA is TGTGCCAGCAGCCCCTCCGGCACGGCAGGAGATACGCAGTATTTT. The rearrangement joins TRBV4-2 to TRBJ2-3, with no clear D. Trimming stripped 4 bases from V and 5 bases from J, with 16 bases between. Germline-derived CDR1 and CDR2 are LGHNA and YNFKEQ. CDR3 length: 15 amino acids.

The rearrangement joins TRBV4-1 to TRBJ2-7; D gene unclear. Per the germline V gene, CDR1 is MGHRA and CDR2 is YSYEKL. The CDR3 covers 16 residues. Trimming pared 0 bases from V and 0 bases from J, leaving 12 bases between. CDR3 sequence reads: CASSQDRLIASYEQYF. CDR3 DNA sequence: TGCGCCAGCAGCCAAGATCGGCTAATCGCCTCCTACGAGCAGTACTTC.

V is TRBV7-2 and J is TRBJ1-5; the D is unclear. The V gene's germline CDR1 is SGHTA and CDR2 FQGNSA. With 0 bases removed from V and 3 bases from J, the gap between germline ends came to 6 bases. CDR3 length equals 14 residues. CDR3 protein: CASSLAQINQPQHF. CDR3 DNA sequence: TGTGCCAGCAGCTTAGCCCAGATCAATCAGCCCCAGCATTTT.

The table lists this clonotype with a few counts. The chain uses TRBV5-5 and TRBJ1-6; tentatively, D is TRBD1 (5 bases). Germline V lookup: CDR1 SGHKS, CDR2 YYEKEE (reference sequence). V was shortened by 3 bases and J by 6 bases, with 10 bases between the two germline ends. This CDR3 comprises 14 residues. The DNA for the CDR3 is TGTGCCAGCAGCTCCGGACATCGTAATTCACCCCTCCACTTT. Its protein is CASSSGHRNSPLHF.

This chain uses TRBV6-5 with TRBJ2-5, with a tentative D call TRBD2 (7 bases). This CDR3 comprises 16 residues. The germline V and J ends were trimmed by 0 bases and 5 bases, with 16 bases remaining between them. Germline V gives CDR1 MNHEY, CDR2 SVGAGI. In DNA, the CDR3 is TGTGCCAGCAGTTACTCGAAGTACGGGGGGCTGGAGACCCAGTACTTC. It translates to CASSYSKYGGLETQYF.

In DNA, the CDR3 is TGTGCCAGCAGTCCCGTTAGGTATAGCAATCAGCCCCAGCATTTT. It yields the protein CASSPVRYSNQPQHF. The V gene is TRBV28, the J gene TRBJ1-5, with D unresolved. The V and J ends lost 5 bases and 0 bases respectively, with 11 bases between them. The CDR3 totals 15 residues. Germline CDR1 and CDR2: MDHEN and SYDVKM.

This clonotype was counted once. J is TRBJ2-5 and V is TRBV20-1, with 11 nucleotides matching TRBD2. Germline V gives CDR1 DFQATT, CDR2 SNEGSKA (reference sequence). J lost 0 bases, V lost 7 bases, and 4 bases had no gene match. This CDR3 is 14 amino acids long. This chain's CDR3 is CSVSGGAYQETQYF. The CDR3 DNA reads as TGCAGTGTTAGCGGGGGGGCGTACCAAGAGACCCAGTACTTC.

V is TRBV10-3 and J is TRBJ2-1; D is undetermined. V was cut by 4 bases and J by 0 bases, with 10 bases left in between. The germline V gene encodes CDR1 ENHRY and CDR2 SYGVKD. CDR3 length: 15 residues. In DNA, the CDR3 is TGTGCCATCAGTGTGGGTCAGAACTCCTACAATGAGCAGTTCTTC. It yields the protein CAISVGQNSYNEQFF.

This clonotype has at least ten counts. The rearrangement links TRBV29-1 to TRBJ2-1; D might be TRBD1 (5 bases). Germline assignment: CDR1 SQVTM and CDR2 ANQGSEA. V was clipped by 1 base and J by 12 bases, with 19 bases between them. There are 14 residues in the CDR3. CDR3 protein: CSVEVNSRVGGQFF. In nucleotides, the CDR3 is TGCAGCGTTGAAGTTAACTCCAGGGTTGGCGGGCAGTTCTTC.

The sample holds a few counts of this clonotype. J is TRBJ2-7 and V is TRBV7-2; TRBD2 matches at 7 bases. Losses at the gene ends were 0 bases for V and 2 bases for J; bases not matched to a gene: 13. CDR1 is SGHTA and CDR2 is FQGNSA in the germline V gene. The length of the CDR3 is 18 residues. The CDR3 sequence: CASSLALTGTIFPYEQYF. The CDR3 coding sequence is TGTGCCAGCAGCTTAGCGCTCACCGGGACTATATTTCCCTACGAGCAGTACTTC.

This clonotype occurred many times. The DNA for the CDR3 is TGTGCCAGCAGCTTGGATGGGCAGCCCCAGCATTTT. It specifies CASSLDGQPQHF. The rearrangement joins TRBV5-5 to TRBJ1-5; D ambiguous. V was pared by 0 bases and J by 7 bases, with 5 bases between. The CDR3 is 12 amino acids. CDR1 is SGHKS and CDR2 is YYEKEE in the germline V gene (reference sequence).

This clonotype was observed a few times. This rearrangement joins TRBV29-1 to TRBJ1-1; D gene unclear. Trimming left V 1 base short and J 4 bases short, with 10 bases between. The CDR3 contains 13 residues. The germline V gene has CDR1 SQVTM and CDR2 ANQGSEA. The CDR3 spells CSVEAHAPTEAFF. CDR3 in DNA: TGCAGCGTTGAAGCACACGCCCCCACTGAAGCTTTCTTT.

There are a few counts of this clonotype. V gene TRBV6-1 combines with J gene TRBJ1-1, with 7 bases fitting TRBD1. Unmatched junction bases numbered 11, after V lost 7 bases and J lost 6 bases. Germline values: CDR1 MNHNS, CDR2 SASEGT. The CDR3 sequence is 14 residues long. DNA for the CDR3: TGTGCCAGCAACGAAGGGGGCAGGGGCGCTGAAGCTTTCTTT. Amino acid sequence: CASNEGGRGAEAFF.